The 3 T cell receptor beta chains listed next were all sequenced from one sample in a study of cytomegalovirus exposure and HLA in healthy donors. The PCR employed 60 Vbeta primers together with 13 Jbeta primers. Assay used: immunoSEQ multiplex PCR; TCRdb lists only in-frame clones, some missing. This table holds tens of thousands of clones, around 68% found once. Sequenced input: PBMCs. These TCRs come from a man aged 35 to 55 in good health and CMV-seropositive.

The V call is TRBV18, the J call TRBJ1-1; D call uncertain. The V gene lost 1 base and the J gene lost 4 bases, with 7 bases spanning the gap. In germline, CDR1 is KGHSH, CDR2 LQKENI. The CDR3 loop spans 13 amino acids. CDR3 bases: TGTGCCAGCTCACCACGGGCGGGCACTGAAGCTTTCTTT. It is translated as CASSPRAGTEAFF. Full variable domain (remainder filled in from reference TRBV18 and TRBJ1-1): NAGVMQNPRHLVRRRGQEARLRCSPMKGHSHVYWYRQLPEEGLKFMVYLQKENIIDESGMPKERFSAEFPKEGPSILRIQQVVRGDSAAYFCASSPRAGTEAFFGQGTRLTVV.

This chain links TRBV2 with TRBJ1-1; D is uncertain. This CDR3 comprises 11 residues. Trimming shortened V by 9 bases and J by 3 bases, and 8 bases separated the two germline ends. From germline, CDR1 is SNHLY and CDR2 FYNNEI. CDR3: CASREDTEAFF. DNA of the CDR3: TGTGCCAGTCGGGAAGACACTGAAGCTTTCTTT.

The V and J genes are TRBV2 and TRBJ2-7, with D perhaps matching TRBD2 (6 bases). Trimming removed 5 bases from V and 0 bases from J, with 14 bases in between. CDR1 is SNHLY and CDR2 is FYNNEI in the germline V gene. There are 15 residues in the CDR3. The CDR3, as DNA: TGTGCCAGCAGTCCGGGACCCGGGAGCTCCTACGAGCAGTACTTC. It encodes CASSPGPGSSYEQYF.